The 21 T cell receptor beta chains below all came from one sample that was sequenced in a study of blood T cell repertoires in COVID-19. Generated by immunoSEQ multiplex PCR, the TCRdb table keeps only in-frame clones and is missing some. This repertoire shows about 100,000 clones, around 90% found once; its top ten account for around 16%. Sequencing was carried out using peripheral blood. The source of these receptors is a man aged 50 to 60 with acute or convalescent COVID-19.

This CDR3 is CASSRVFGTEAFF. The CDR3 nucleotides read TGTGCCAGCAGCAGGGTATTCGGCACTGAAGCTTTCTTT. The chain joins TRBV6-5 to TRBJ1-1, with D perhaps matching TRBD1 (5 bases). Germline CDR1 MNHEY, CDR2 SVGAGI. Trimming removed 6 bases at V and 4 bases at J, with 12 bases between. This CDR3 is 13 amino acids long.

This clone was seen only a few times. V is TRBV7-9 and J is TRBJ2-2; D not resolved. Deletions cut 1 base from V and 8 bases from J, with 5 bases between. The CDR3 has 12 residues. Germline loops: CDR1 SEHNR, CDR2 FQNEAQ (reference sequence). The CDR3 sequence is CASSLESGELFF. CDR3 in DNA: TGTGCCAGCAGCTTAGAATCAGGGGAGCTGTTTTTT. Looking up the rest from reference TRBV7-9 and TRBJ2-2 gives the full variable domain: DTGVSQNPRHKITKRGQNVTFRCDPISEHNRLYWYRQTLGQGPEFLTYFQNEAQLEKSRLLSDRFSAERPKGSFSTLEIQRTEQGDSAMYLCASSLESGELFFGEGSRLTVL.

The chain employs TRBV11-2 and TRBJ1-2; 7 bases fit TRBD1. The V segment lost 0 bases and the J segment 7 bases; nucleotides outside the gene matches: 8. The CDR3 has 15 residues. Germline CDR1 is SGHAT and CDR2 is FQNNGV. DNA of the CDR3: TGTGCCAGCAGCTTAGATCTGAAGGGGGCGGCTGGCTACACCTTC. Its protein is CASSLDLKGAAGYTF.

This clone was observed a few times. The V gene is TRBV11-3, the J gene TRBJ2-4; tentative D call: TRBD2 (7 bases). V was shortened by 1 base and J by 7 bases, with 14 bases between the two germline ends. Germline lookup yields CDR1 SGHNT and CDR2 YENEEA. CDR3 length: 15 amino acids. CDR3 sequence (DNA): TGTGCCAGCAGCTTAGGGGGGGGCTCCAGGAACATTCAGTACTTC. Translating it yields CASSLGGGSRNIQYF.

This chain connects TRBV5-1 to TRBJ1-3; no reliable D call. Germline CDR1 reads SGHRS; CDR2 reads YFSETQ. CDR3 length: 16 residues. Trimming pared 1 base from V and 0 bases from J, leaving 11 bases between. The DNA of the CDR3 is TGCGCCAGCAGCTTGTCGGGATCTACCTCTGGAAACACCATATATTTT. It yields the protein CASSLSGSTSGNTIYF.

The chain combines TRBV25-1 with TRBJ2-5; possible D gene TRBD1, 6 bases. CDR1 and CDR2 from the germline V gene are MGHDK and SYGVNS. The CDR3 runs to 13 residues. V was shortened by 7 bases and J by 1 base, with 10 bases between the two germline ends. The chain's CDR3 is CASKGQLQETQYF. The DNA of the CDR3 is TGTGCCAGCAAAGGACAGCTCCAAGAGACCCAGTACTTC.

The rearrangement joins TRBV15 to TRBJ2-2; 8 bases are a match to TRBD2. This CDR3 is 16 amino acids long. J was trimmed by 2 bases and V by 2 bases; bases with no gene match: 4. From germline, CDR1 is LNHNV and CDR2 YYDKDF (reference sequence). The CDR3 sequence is CATSRRAGANTGELFF. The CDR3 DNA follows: TGTGCCACCAGCAGACGAGCGGGGGCTAACACCGGGGAGCTGTTTTTT.

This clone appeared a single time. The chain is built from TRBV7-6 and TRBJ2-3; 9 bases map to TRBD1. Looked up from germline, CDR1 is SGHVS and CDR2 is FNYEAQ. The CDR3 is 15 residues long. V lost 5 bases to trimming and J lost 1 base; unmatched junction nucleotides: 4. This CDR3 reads CASSLGTGRTDTQYF. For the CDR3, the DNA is TGTGCCAGCAGCCTCGGGACAGGGCGCACAGATACGCAGTATTTT.

The CDR3 region has the DNA TGTGCCAGCAGTGCAGGGTGGGGCAATCAGCCCCAGCATTTT. Translating gives CASSAGWGNQPQHF. The chain links TRBV2 to TRBJ1-5, with D possibly TRBD1 on 5 matching bases. V was shortened by 4 bases and J by 2 bases, with 9 bases between the two germline ends. The CDR3 contains 14 residues. Germline values: CDR1 SNHLY, CDR2 FYNNEI.

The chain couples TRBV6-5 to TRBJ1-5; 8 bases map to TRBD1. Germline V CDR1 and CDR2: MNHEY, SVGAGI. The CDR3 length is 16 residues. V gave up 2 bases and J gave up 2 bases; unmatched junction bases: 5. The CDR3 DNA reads TGTGCCAGCAGTTACCCAGGGGGCGCTGGCAATCAGCCCCAGCATTTT. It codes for CASSYPGGAGNQPQHF.

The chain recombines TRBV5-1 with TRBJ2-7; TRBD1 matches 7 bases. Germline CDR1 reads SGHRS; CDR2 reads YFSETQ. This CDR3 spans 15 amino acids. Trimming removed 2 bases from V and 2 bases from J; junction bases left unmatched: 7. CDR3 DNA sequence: TGCGCCAGCAGCTTACGGACAGGACCGACCTACGAGCAGTACTTC. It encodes CASSLRTGPTYEQYF.

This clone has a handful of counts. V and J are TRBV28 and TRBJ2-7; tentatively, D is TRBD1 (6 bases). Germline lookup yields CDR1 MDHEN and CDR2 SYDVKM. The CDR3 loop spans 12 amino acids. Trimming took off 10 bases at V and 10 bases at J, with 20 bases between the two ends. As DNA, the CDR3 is TGTGCCACCCAGGGGCAGGGATCGGGCCAGTACTTC. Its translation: CATQGQGSGQYF. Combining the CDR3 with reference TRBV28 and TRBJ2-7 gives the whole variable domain DVKVTQSSRYLVKRTGEKVFLECVQDMDHENMFWYRQDPGLGLRLIYFSYDVKMKEKGDIPEGYSVSREKKERFSLILESASTNQTSMYLCATQGQGSGQYFGPGTRLTVT.

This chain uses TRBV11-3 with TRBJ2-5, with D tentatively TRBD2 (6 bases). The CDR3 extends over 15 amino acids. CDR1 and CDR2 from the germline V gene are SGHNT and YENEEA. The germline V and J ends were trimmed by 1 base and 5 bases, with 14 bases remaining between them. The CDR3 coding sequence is TGTGCCAGCAGCTTAGGGTTTAGCGGCAGGGAGACCCAGTACTTC. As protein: CASSLGFSGRETQYF.

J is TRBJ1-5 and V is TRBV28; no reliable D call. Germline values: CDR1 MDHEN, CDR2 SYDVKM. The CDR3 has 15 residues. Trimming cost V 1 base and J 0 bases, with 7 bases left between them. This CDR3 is CASSLFQISNQPQHF. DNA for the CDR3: TGTGCCAGCAGTTTATTTCAGATTAGCAATCAGCCCCAGCATTTT. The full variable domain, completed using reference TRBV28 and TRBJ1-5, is DVKVTQSSRYLVKRTGEKVFLECVQDMDHENMFWYRQDPGLGLRLIYFSYDVKMKEKGDIPEGYSVSREKKERFSLILESASTNQTSMYLCASSLFQISNQPQHFGDGTRLSIL.

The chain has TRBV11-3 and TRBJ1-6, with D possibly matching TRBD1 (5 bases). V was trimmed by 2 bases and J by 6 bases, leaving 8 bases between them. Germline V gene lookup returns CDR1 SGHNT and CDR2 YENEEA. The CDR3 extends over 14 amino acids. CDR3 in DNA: TGTGCCAGCAGCTTACAGGGAATTAATTCACCCCTCCACTTT. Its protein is CASSLQGINSPLHF.

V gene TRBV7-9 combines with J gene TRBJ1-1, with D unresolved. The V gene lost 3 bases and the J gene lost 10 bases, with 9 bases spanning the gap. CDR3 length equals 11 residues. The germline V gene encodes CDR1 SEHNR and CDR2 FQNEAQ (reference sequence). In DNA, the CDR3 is TGTGCCAGCAGCTTCCAGGCTCGAGCTTTCTTT. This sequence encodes CASSFQARAFF.

Here the CDR3 DNA reads TGTGCCAGCAGCTTCGGGTCTCAGGGGGACCAGCCCCAGCATTTT. It specifies CASSFGSQGDQPQHF. V usage is TRBV27 and J usage is TRBJ1-5, with 7 bases that match TRBD1. The CDR3 contains 15 residues. Germline V gene data show CDR1 as MNHEY and CDR2 as SMNVEV (reference sequence). The J segment lost 7 bases and the V segment lost 6 bases, leaving 12 bases of the junction unmatched.

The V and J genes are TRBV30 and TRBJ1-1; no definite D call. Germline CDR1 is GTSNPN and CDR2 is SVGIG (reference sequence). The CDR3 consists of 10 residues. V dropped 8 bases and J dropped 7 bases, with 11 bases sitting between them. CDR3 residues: CATRRSEAFF. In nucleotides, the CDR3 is TGTGCCACCCGACGGAGTGAAGCTTTCTTT.

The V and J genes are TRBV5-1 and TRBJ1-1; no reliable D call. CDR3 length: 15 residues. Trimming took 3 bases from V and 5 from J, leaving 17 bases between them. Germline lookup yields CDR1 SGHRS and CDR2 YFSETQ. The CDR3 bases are TGCGCCAGCAGCTCGGGAACGGGTATTATGACTGAAGCTTTCTTT. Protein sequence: CASSSGTGIMTEAFF.

CDR3 DNA sequence: TGTGCCAGCAGGAGCCCCTTAGGGGTATTGGGCACAGATACGCAGTATTTT. Translating it yields CASRSPLGVLGTDTQYF. This chain links TRBV28 with TRBJ2-3; a possible D gene is TRBD1 (5 bases). CDR3 length: 17 amino acids. CDR1 is MDHEN, CDR2 SYDVKM, per germline. The germline V and J ends were trimmed by 6 bases and 1 base, with 20 bases remaining between them.

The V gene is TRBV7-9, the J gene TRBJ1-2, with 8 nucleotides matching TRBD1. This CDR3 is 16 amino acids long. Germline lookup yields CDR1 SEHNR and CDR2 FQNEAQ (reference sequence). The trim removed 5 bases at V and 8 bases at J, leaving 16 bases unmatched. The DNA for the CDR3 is TGTGCCAGCAGCCGGTCAGCGGGGACAGGTATCTCGGGCTACACCTTC. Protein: CASSRSAGTGISGYTF.